A single sample is the source of the 16 T cell receptor beta chains below, sequenced in a study of T cell responses to AZD1222 COVID-19 vaccine. Only in-frame clones appear in the TCRdb table, and some are missing; sequencing was by immunoSEQ multiplex PCR. The sample lists about 60,000 clones; more than 70% were seen once. This sample comprised peripheral blood, obtained on day 0 of MenACWY control vaccination. The receptors originated from an adult in good health.

The rearrangement uses TRBV7-8 and TRBJ2-7, with TRBD2 matching 8 bases. The CDR3 is 14 amino acids. Germline V gene sequence: CDR1 SGHVS, CDR2 FQNEAQ. V shed 1 base and J 7 bases; nucleotides not matched to a gene: 6. CDR3: CASSLGGGRREQYF. The CDR3 nucleotides are TGTGCCAGCAGCTTAGGGGGCGGGAGGAGGGAGCAGTACTTC.

This clone was detected only once. This chain links TRBV6-2 or TRBV6-3 with TRBJ2-7, with 7 bases aligning to TRBD1. V shed 5 bases, J shed 3 bases, and the junction held 10 bases outside the gene matches. The CDR3 has 15 residues. CDR1 is MNHEY, CDR2 SVGEGT, per germline. This CDR3 reads CASSPRNRQGYEQYF. The CDR3 nucleotides read TGTGCCAGCAGTCCCCGAAATAGACAGGGCTACGAGCAGTACTTC.

This clone was seen a single time. The chain joins TRBV23-1 to TRBJ2-7; D might be TRBD1 (6 bases). TRBV23-1 is an ORF; its function is uncertain. With 7 bases removed from V and 5 bases from J, the gap between germline ends came to 12 bases. CDR3 length: 12 amino acids. In DNA, the CDR3 is TGCGCCAGCACCGACACAGGGAACGAGCAGTACTTC. Its protein is CASTDTGNEQYF.

Only a few counts were recorded for this clone. The same CDR3 can be traced to other DNA sequences in this sample. The chain combines TRBV15 with TRBJ2-1; TRBD1 matches 9 bases. The CDR3 is 14 residues long. Looked up from germline, CDR1 is LNHNV and CDR2 is YYDKDF (reference sequence). V was clipped by 1 base and J by 5 bases; unmatched bases: 0. The DNA of the CDR3 is TGTGCCACCAGCAGAGGACAGGGGGACAATGAGCAGTTCTTC. Its protein is CATSRGQGDNEQFF.

This clone was seen once. The V and J genes are TRBV28 and TRBJ1-1; D is uncertain. Germline V CDR1 and CDR2: MDHEN, SYDVKM. Trimming stripped 2 bases from V and 0 bases from J, with 10 bases between. There are 15 residues in the CDR3. CDR3 protein: CASSLSTRMNTEAFF. In nucleotides, the CDR3 is TGTGCCAGCAGTTTAAGTACTAGAATGAACACTGAAGCTTTCTTT. The full variable domain, in which reference TRBV28 and TRBJ1-1 provide the parts outside the CDR3, is DVKVTQSSRYLVKRTGEKVFLECVQDMDHENMFWYRQDPGLGLRLIYFSYDVKMKEKGDIPEGYSVSREKKERFSLILESASTNQTSMYLCASSLSTRMNTEAFFGQGTRLTVV.

This chain links TRBV5-1 with TRBJ2-3; 8 nucleotides align to TRBD1. CDR1 and CDR2 (germline): SGHRS, YFSETQ. Trimming removed 0 bases from V and 2 bases from J; junction bases left unmatched: 14. The CDR3 is made up of 19 amino acids. CDR3 loop: CASSLAPPTGGYYTDTQYF. The CDR3 bases are TGCGCCAGCAGCTTGGCCCCCCCTACAGGGGGATATTACACAGATACGCAGTATTTT.

J is TRBJ1-1 and V is TRBV30, with D uncertain. Trimming shortened V by 5 bases and J by 3 bases, and 13 bases separated the two germline ends. Looked up from germline, CDR1 is GTSNPN and CDR2 is SVGIG (reference sequence). The CDR3 has 13 residues. In DNA, the CDR3 is TGTGCCTGGTCGAGGGAATGGGACACTGAAGCTTTCTTT. Its translation is CAWSREWDTEAFF.

The V call is TRBV4-1, the J call TRBJ1-5, with a tentative D call TRBD1 (5 bases). The germline CDR1 and CDR2 sequences are MGHRA and YSYEKL. V lost 3 bases and J lost 2, with 17 bases in between. This CDR3 has 17 residues. CDR3 DNA: TGCGCCAGCAGCCAGGCTAGGCGGGGGGGTGGCAATCAGCCCCAGCATTTT. Translated: CASSQARRGGGNQPQHF.

The CDR3, as DNA: TGTGCCAGCAGCCCCACTTGGGGGGGTTGGAATGAGCAGTTCTTC. Residues: CASSPTWGGWNEQFF. This sequence joins TRBV9 and TRBJ2-1; TRBD2 matches at 7 bases. Germline values: CDR1 SGDLS, CDR2 YYNGEE. With 4 bases clipped from V and 7 bases from J, the junction kept 11 bases outside the gene matches. The CDR3 contains 15 residues.

V and J are TRBV28 and TRBJ1-1, with D maybe TRBD1 (6 bases). CDR1 is MDHEN, CDR2 SYDVKM, per germline. Between the trimmed V and J ends, which lost 3 bases and 4 bases, there was a span of 15 bases. The length of the CDR3 is 15 residues. In DNA form, the CDR3 reads TGTGCCAGCAGTTTCCGACAGGAAAGGGGCACTGAAGCTTTCTTT. It yields the protein CASSFRQERGTEAFF.

The chain links TRBV6-2 or TRBV6-3 to TRBJ2-3; D unclear. The CDR3 loop spans 13 amino acids. Germline V gives CDR1 MNHEY, CDR2 SVGEGT. With 3 bases removed from V and 0 bases from J, the gap between germline ends came to 4 bases. CDR3 region: CASSYDSTDTQYF. The CDR3 bases are TGTGCCAGCAGTTATGACAGCACAGATACGCAGTATTTT.

The chain is built from TRBV7-2 and TRBJ1-5; 9 positions match TRBD1. The CDR3 spans 14 residues. Germline V gene lookup returns CDR1 SGHTA and CDR2 FQGNSA. Trimming cost V 2 bases and J 8 bases; bases outside gene matches: 4. CDR3 in amino acids: CASSLLGQGKPQHF. The CDR3 DNA is TGTGCCAGCAGCTTACTGGGACAGGGAAAGCCCCAGCATTTT.

There are a few counts of this clone. This chain connects TRBV2 to TRBJ2-3; tentatively, D is TRBD1 (5 bases). The CDR3 extends over 12 amino acids. V was cut by 7 bases and J by 8 bases, with 13 bases left in between. Germline V gives CDR1 SNHLY, CDR2 FYNNEI. CDR3 coding DNA: TGTGCCAGCATGGGCAGGGTCGGTACGCAGTATTTT. Translation gives CASMGRVGTQYF.

The J gene is TRBJ2-7, the V gene TRBV12-3 or TRBV12-4; 9 nucleotides align to TRBD1. This CDR3 spans 13 amino acids. Losses at the gene ends were 7 bases for V and 6 bases for J; bases not matched to a gene: 7. DNA of the CDR3: TGTGCCAGCACTCGGACAGGGGACGGCGAGCAGTACTTC. Amino acids: CASTRTGDGEQYF.

The V gene is TRBV11-2, the J gene TRBJ1-2; 8 nucleotides agree with TRBD1. Germline CDR1 and CDR2: SGHAT and FQNNGV. The CDR3 is made up of 16 amino acids. V lost 1 base, J lost 4 bases, and 8 bases stayed unmatched. This CDR3 is CASSLAGRGPIYGYTF. Written as DNA, the CDR3 is TGTGCCAGCAGCTTAGCGGGCAGGGGGCCTATCTATGGCTACACCTTC. Combining the CDR3 with reference TRBV11-2 and TRBJ1-2 gives the whole variable domain EAGVAQSPRYKIIEKRQSVAFWCNPISGHATLYWYQQILGQGPKLLIQFQNNGVVDDSQLPKDRFSAERLKGVDSTLKIQPAKLEDSAVYLCASSLAGRGPIYGYTFGSGTRLTVV.

The chain joins TRBV12-3 or TRBV12-4 to TRBJ1-1; a possible D gene is TRBD1 (5 bases). The length of the CDR3 is 13 residues. V was pared by 1 base and J by 5 bases, with 8 bases between. CDR3 amino acids: CASSLGSGTEAFF. In DNA form, the CDR3 reads TGTGCCAGCAGTTTAGGGTCAGGGACTGAAGCTTTCTTT.